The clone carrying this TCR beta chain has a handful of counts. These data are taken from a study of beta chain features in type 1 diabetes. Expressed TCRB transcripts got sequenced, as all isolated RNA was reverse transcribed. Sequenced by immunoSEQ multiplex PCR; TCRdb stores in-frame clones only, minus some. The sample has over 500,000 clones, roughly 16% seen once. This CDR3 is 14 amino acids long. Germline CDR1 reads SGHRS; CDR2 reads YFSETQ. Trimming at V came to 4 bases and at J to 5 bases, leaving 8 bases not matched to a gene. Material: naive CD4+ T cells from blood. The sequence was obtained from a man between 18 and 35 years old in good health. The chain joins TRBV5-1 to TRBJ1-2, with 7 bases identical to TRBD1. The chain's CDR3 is CASSDSTGNYGYTF. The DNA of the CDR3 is TGCGCCAGCAGCGACTCGACAGGGAATTATGGCTACACCTTC. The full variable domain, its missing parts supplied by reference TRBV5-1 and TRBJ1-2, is KAGVTQTPRYLIKTRGQQVTLSCSPISGHRSVSWYQQTPGQGLQFLFEYFSETQRNKGNFPGRFSGRQFSNSRSEMNVSTLELGDSALYLCASSDSTGNYGYTFGSGTRLTVV.